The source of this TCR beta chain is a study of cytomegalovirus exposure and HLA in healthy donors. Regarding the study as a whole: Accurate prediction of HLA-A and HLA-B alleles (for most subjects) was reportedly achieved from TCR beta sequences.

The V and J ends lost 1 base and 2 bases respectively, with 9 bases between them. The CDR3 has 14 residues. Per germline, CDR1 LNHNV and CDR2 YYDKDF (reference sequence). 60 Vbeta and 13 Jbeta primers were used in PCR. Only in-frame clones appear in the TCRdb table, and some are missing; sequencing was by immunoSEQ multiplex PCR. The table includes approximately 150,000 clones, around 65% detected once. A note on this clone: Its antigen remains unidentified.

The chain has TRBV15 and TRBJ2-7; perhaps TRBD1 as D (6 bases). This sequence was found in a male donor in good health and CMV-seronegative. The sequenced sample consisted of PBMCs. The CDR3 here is CATSRGRGTYEQYF. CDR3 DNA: TGTGCCACCAGCAGAGGCAGGGGTACCTACGAGCAGTACTTC.